The 10 T cell receptor beta chains reported below all come from one sample, sequenced in a study of radiation and T cells in renal cell carcinoma. Assay: immunoSEQ multiplex PCR; the TCRdb copy retains only in-frame clones and omits some. Of 100,000 to 150,000 clones in the sample, around 85% were seen once. Time point meaning: blood 2 weeks post-SBRT. The treatment denotes: 15 Gy SBRT to primary tumor, nephrectomy 4 weeks later. This specimen consisted of blood, obtained from a patient whose treatment included radiotherapy and nephrectomy. The receptors shown here come from a man aged 50-59 years with renal cell carcinoma.

The chain links TRBV6-6 to TRBJ2-3; D unclear. Trimming pared 5 bases from V and 4 bases from J, leaving 7 bases between. CDR1 and CDR2 from the germline V gene are MNHNY and SVGAGI (reference sequence). The CDR3 is 12 residues long. The CDR3 loop reads CASSLSSDTQYF. The CDR3 bases are TGTGCCAGCAGTCTCTCATCAGATACGCAGTATTTT.

The J gene is TRBJ2-2, the V gene TRBV9, with D maybe TRBD2 (6 bases). V was trimmed by 0 bases and J by 1 base, leaving 7 bases between them. The CDR3 is 15 amino acids. The germline V gene encodes CDR1 SGDLS and CDR2 YYNGEE. Written as DNA, the CDR3 is TGTGCCAGCAGCGTAGTAGCGGAGAACACCGGGGAGCTGTTTTTT. It codes for CASSVVAENTGELFF.

This rearrangement joins TRBV4-2 to TRBJ2-7; 16 nucleotides align to TRBD2. The CDR3 spans 18 residues. Germline V lookup: CDR1 LGHNA, CDR2 YNFKEQ. V shed 1 base, J shed 2 bases, and the junction held 5 bases outside the gene matches. CDR3 nucleotide sequence: TGTGCCAGCAGCCAAGCGGGACTAGCGGGGGGGCTCACCTACGAGCAGTACTTC. This codes for CASSQAGLAGGLTYEQYF.

CDR3 amino acids: CASSAGSRSYNEQFF. The CDR3 DNA follows: TGCGCCAGCAGCGCGGGGAGTAGGTCCTACAATGAGCAGTTCTTC. The chain uses TRBV5-1 and TRBJ2-1; D is perhaps TRBD2 (6 bases). Germline CDR1 is SGHRS and CDR2 is YFSETQ. The CDR3 extends over 15 amino acids. V shed 4 bases and J shed 1 base, with 12 bases lying between them.

This clone was seen only a few times. The rearrangement joins TRBV6-5 to TRBJ1-5; 7 nucleotides align to TRBD1. Per the germline V gene, CDR1 is MNHEY and CDR2 is SVGAGI. V gave up 4 bases and J gave up 7 bases; unmatched junction bases: 4. The length of the CDR3 is 13 residues. The DNA of the CDR3 is TGTGCCAGCAGTTCCAGGGGGGAACAGCCCCAGCATTTT. It yields the protein CASSSRGEQPQHF.

This clone was counted a few times. The V and J genes are TRBV10-3 and TRBJ2-1; 9 bases align to TRBD2. Germline trimming cut 4 bases from V and 0 bases from J; bases unmatched to any gene: 7. The V gene's germline CDR1 is ENHRY and CDR2 SYGVKD. This CDR3 comprises 17 residues. CDR3 sequence: CAISGNSGSPSYNEQFF. Written as DNA, the CDR3 is TGTGCCATCAGTGGTAATAGCGGGAGTCCCTCCTACAATGAGCAGTTCTTC.

This clone came up once. The V and J genes are TRBV19 and TRBJ2-1, with TRBD2 identical over 10 bases. This CDR3 is 16 amino acids long. The ends lost 5 bases at V and 6 bases at J; junction bases unmatched: 10. Germline-derived CDR1 and CDR2 are LNHDA and SQIVND (reference sequence). CDR3 in amino acids: CASSWRSSGGLNEQFF. The CDR3 DNA reads as TGTGCCAGTAGTTGGCGATCTAGCGGGGGCCTCAATGAGCAGTTCTTC.

CDR3 region: CASSSLNNLGHQPQHF. The CDR3 nucleotides read TGTGCCAGCAGTTCACTCAACAACCTGGGCCATCAGCCCCAGCATTTT. The rearrangement uses TRBV28 and TRBJ1-5, with D hard to call. The germline V and J ends were trimmed by 4 bases and 5 bases, with 18 bases remaining between them. Germline loops: CDR1 MDHEN, CDR2 SYDVKM. This CDR3 is 16 amino acids long.

This rearrangement joins TRBV7-2 to TRBJ1-2; D unresolved. Per germline, CDR1 SGHTA and CDR2 FQGNSA. The V end was cut by 4 bases, the J end by 3 bases, with 0 bases between. There are 10 residues in the CDR3. The chain's CDR3 is CASSYYGYTF. CDR3 nucleotides: TGTGCCAGCAGCTACTATGGCTACACCTTC.

This chain uses TRBV15 with TRBJ2-2, with 8 nucleotides matching TRBD2. CDR3 length: 16 amino acids. Germline trimming cut 0 bases from V and 4 bases from J; bases unmatched to any gene: 4. Germline lookup yields CDR1 LNHNV and CDR2 YYDKDF (reference sequence). CDR3 in DNA: TGTGCCACCAGCAGAGAAGGGCTAGCGGGCACCGGGGAGCTGTTTTTT. Translated: CATSREGLAGTGELFF.